The 3 T cell receptor beta chains below come from one sample, sequenced in a study of cytomegalovirus exposure and HLA in healthy donors. The PCR made use of 60 Vbeta and 13 Jbeta primers. Method: immunoSEQ multiplex PCR; TCRdb's copy keeps in-frame clones and lacks some. The sample records roughly 100,000 clones, over 65% being singletons. The sequenced sample consisted of PBMCs. The source is a man aged 40-49 years in good health and CMV-seropositive.

This clone has just one count. A junction end diverges from the germline sequence, so it may reflect a read error. The chain uses TRBV18 and TRBJ2-4; the match to TRBD1 covers 7 bases. The CDR3 runs to 14 residues. Germline CDR1 reads KGHSH; CDR2 reads LQKENI. The CDR3 DNA is TGTGCCAGCTCAACCGAGACAGGGAAAAACAGTCAGTACTTC. Its translation: CASSTETGKNSQYF.

The chain is built from TRBV2 and TRBJ1-1; 8 bases align to TRBD1. V shed 6 bases and J 2 bases; nucleotides not matched to a gene: 5. Germline assignment: CDR1 SNHLY and CDR2 FYNNEI. This CDR3 is built from 14 residues. In DNA form, the CDR3 reads TGTGCCAGCAGCTCACAGGGGGGAAACACTGAAGCTTTCTTT. This gives the protein CASSSQGGNTEAFF.

This rearrangement joins TRBV28 to TRBJ2-5, with D perhaps matching TRBD2 (5 bases). The CDR3 length is 13 residues. Deletions cut 4 bases from V and 8 bases from J, with 14 bases between. The V gene's germline CDR1 is MDHEN and CDR2 SYDVKM. This CDR3 is CASSWRTEVTQYF. CDR3 in DNA: TGTGCCAGCAGTTGGCGGACGGAGGTCACCCAGTACTTC.